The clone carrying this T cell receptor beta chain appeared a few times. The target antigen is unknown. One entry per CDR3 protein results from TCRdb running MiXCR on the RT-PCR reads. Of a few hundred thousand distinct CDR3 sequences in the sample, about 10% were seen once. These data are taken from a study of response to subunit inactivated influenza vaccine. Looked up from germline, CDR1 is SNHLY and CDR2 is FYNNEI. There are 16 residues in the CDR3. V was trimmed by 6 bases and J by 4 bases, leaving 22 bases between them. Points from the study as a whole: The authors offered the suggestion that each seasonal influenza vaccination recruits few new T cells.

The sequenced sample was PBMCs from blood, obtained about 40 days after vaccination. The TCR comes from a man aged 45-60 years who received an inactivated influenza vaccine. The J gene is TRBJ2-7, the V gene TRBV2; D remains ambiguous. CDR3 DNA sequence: TGTGCCAGCAGCCTGCGGACCGTGACTGATGGGTACGAGCAGTACTTC. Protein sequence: CASSLRTVTDGYEQYF.